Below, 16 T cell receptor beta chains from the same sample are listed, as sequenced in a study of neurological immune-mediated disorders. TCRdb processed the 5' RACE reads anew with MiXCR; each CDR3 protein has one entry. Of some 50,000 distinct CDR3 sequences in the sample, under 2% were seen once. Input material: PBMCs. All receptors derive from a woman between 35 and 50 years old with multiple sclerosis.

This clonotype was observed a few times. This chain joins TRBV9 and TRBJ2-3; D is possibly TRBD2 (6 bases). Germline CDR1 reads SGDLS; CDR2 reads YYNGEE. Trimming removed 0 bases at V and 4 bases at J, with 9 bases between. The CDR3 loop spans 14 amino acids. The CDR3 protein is CASSVVGEADTQYF. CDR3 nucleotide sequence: TGTGCCAGCAGCGTAGTGGGGGAGGCAGATACGCAGTATTTT.

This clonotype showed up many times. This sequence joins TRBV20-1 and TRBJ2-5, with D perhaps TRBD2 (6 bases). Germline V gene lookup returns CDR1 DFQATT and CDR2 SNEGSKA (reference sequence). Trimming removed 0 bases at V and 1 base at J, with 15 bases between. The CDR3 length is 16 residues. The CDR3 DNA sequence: TGCAGTGCTAGAGATTGGCATTCGGGGGTCCAAGAGACCCAGTACTTC. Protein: CSARDWHSGVQETQYF.

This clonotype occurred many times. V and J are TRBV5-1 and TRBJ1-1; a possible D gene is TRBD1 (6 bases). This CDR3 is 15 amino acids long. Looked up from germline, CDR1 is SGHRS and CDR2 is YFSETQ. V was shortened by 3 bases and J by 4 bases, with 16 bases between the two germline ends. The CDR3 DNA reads TGCGCCAGCAGCTCCCAGGGGTTGAAGGGCACTGAAGCTTTCTTT. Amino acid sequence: CASSSQGLKGTEAFF.

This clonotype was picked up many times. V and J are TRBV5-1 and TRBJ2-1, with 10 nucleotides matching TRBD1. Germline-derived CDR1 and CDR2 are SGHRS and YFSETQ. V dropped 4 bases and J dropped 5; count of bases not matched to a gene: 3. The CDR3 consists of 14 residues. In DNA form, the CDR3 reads TGCGCCAGCAGCCCCGGGACAGGGGACAATGAGCAGTTCTTC. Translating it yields CASSPGTGDNEQFF.

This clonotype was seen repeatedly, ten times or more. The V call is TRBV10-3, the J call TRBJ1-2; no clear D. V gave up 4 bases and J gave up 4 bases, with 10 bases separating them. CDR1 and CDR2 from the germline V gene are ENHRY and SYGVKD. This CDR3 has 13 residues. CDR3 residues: CAISADGVYGYTF. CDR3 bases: TGTGCCATCAGTGCCGACGGGGTCTATGGCTACACCTTC.

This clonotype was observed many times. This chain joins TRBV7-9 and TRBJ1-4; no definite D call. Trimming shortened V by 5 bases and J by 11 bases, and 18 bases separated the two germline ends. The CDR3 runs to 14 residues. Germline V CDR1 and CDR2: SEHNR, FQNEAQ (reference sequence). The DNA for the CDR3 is TGTGCCAGCAGCGGAAGTGGCGGGGATGTGAAACTGTTTTTT. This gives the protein CASSGSGGDVKLFF.

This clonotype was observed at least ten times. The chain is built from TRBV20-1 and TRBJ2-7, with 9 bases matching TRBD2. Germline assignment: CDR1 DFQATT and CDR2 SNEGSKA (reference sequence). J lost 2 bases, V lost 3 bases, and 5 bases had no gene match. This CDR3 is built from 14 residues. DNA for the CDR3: TGCAGTGCTAGTGCTCGCGGGGGGGCCTACGAGCAGTACTTC. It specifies CSASARGGAYEQYF.

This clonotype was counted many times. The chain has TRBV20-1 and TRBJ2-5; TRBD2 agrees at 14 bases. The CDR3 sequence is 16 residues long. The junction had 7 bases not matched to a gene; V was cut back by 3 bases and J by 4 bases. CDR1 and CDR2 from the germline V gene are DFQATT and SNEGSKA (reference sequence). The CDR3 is CSASPLTSGGAETQYF. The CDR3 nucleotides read TGCAGTGCTAGCCCCCTGACTAGCGGGGGGGCAGAGACCCAGTACTTC.

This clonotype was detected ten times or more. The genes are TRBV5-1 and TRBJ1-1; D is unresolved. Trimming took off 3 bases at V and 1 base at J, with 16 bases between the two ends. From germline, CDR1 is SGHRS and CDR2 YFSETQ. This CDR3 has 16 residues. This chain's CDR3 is CASSSPYGSRNTEAFF. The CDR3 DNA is TGCGCCAGCAGCTCGCCATATGGCAGCCGGAACACTGAAGCTTTCTTT.

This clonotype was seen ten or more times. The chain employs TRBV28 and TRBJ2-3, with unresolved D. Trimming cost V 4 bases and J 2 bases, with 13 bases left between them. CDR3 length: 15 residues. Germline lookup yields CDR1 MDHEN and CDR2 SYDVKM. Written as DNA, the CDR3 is TGTGCCAGCAGTTCCCCTCCGGGCCTCACAGATACGCAGTATTTT. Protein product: CASSSPPGLTDTQYF.

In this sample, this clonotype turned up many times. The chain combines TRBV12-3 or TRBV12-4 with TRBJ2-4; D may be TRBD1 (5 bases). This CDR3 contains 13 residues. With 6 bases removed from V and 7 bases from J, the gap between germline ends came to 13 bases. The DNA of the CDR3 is TGTGCCAGCAGCCTCGGACACGGGAACATTCAGTACTTC. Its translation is CASSLGHGNIQYF.

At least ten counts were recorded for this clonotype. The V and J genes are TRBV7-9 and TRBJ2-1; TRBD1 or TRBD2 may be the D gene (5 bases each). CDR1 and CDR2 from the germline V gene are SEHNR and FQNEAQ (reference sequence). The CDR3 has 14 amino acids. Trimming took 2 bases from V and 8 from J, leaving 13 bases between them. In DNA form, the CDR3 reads TGTGCCAGCAGCTTATCGGCAGGGCGGGATGAGCAGTTCTTC. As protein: CASSLSAGRDEQFF.

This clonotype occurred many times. CDR3 coding DNA: TGCGCCAGCAGCTTGGGCGGGGCGAGCTCTGGGGCCAACGTCCTGACTTTC. It codes for CASSLGGASSGANVLTF. The chain is built from TRBV5-1 and TRBJ2-6; the D gene is possibly TRBD2 (6 bases). Germline lookup yields CDR1 SGHRS and CDR2 YFSETQ. The CDR3 has 17 residues. V was cut by 0 bases and J by 0 bases, with 10 bases left in between.

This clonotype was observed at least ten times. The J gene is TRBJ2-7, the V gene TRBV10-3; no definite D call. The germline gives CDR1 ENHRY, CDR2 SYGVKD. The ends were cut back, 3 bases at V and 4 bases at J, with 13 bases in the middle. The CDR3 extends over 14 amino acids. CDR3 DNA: TGTGCCATCAGTGATCCCCGGATCGCATACGAGCAGTACTTC. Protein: CAISDPRIAYEQYF.

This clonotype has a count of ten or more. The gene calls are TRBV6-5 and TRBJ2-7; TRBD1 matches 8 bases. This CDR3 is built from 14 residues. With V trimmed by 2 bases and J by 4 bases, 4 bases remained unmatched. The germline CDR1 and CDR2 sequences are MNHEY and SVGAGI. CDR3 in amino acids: CASSYGRTGYEQYF. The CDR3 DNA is TGTGCCAGCAGTTACGGCCGGACAGGGTACGAGCAGTACTTC.

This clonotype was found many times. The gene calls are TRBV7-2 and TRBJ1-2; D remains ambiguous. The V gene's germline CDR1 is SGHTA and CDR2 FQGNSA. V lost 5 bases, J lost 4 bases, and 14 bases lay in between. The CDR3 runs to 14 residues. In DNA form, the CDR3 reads TGTGCCAGCAGCCCAGCCTTAGAGTTCTATGGCTACACCTTC. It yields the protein CASSPALEFYGYTF.